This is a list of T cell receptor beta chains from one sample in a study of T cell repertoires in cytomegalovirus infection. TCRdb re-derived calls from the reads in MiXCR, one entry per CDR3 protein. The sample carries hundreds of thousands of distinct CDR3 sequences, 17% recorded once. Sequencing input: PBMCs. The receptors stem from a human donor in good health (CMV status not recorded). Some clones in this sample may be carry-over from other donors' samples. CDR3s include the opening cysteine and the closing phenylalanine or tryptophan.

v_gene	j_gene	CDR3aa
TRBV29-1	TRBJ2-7	CSVVGYDEQYF
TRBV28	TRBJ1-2	CASSSSGNNYGYTF
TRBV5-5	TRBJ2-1	CASSLRGQIVYNEQFF
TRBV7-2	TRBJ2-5	CASSTTGLWETQYF
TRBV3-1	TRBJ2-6	CASSQRYTGIILSGANVLTF
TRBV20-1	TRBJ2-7	CSARDGSYEQYF
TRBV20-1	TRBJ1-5	CSAQGGGNQPQHF
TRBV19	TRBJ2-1	CASSRASGDDEQFF
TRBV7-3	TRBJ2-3	CASSLAGKPSTDTQYF
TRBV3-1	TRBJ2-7	CASSQGQGFPYEQYF
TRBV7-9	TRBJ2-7	CASSLGTPFHEQYF
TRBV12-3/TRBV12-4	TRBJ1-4	CASNDGREKLFF
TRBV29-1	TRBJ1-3	CSATGVSGNTIYF
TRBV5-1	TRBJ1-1	CASSLGVGRVDTEAFF
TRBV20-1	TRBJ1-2	CSASSHRGFDYGYTF
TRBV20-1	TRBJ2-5	CSALRGAQETQYF